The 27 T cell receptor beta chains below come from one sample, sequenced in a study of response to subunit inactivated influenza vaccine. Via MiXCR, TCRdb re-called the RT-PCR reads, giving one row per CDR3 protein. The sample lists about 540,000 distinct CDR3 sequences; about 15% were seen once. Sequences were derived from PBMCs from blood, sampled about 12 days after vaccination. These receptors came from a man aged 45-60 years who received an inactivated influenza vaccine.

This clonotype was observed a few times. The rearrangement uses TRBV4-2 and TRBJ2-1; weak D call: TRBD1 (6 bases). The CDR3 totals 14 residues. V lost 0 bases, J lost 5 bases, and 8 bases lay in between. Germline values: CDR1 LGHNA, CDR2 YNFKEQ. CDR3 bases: TGTGCCAGCAGCCAAGACGGACAGAACAATGAGCAGTTCTTC. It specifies CASSQDGQNNEQFF.

CDR3 protein: CASSSHGTTAYEQYF. The CDR3, as DNA: TGTGCCAGCAGCTCCCACGGGACTACAGCATACGAGCAGTACTTC. The chain couples TRBV7-9 to TRBJ2-7, with 7 bases aligning to TRBD2. V gave up 4 bases and J gave up 4 bases; unmatched junction bases: 10. Germline lookup yields CDR1 SEHNR and CDR2 FQNEAQ (reference sequence). CDR3 length: 15 amino acids.

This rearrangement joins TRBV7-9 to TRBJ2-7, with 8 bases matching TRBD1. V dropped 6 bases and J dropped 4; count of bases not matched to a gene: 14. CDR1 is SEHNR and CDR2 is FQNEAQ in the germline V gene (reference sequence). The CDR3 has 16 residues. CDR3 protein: CASSRTAGTGVYEQYF. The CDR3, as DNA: TGTGCCAGCAGTCGAACGGCCGGGACAGGCGTATACGAGCAGTACTTC.

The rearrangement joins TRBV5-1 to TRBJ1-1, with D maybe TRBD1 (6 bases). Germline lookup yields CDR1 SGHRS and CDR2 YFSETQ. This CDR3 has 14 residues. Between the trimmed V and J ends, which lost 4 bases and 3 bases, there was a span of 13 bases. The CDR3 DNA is TGCGCCAGCAGCCGGTGGGGGCTTGACACTGAAGCTTTCTTT. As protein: CASSRWGLDTEAFF.

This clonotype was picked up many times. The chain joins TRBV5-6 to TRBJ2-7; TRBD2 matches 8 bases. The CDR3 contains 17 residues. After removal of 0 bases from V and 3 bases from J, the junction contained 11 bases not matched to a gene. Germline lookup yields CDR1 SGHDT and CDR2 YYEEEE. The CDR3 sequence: CASSLEKRGLADYEQYF. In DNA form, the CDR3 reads TGTGCCAGCAGCTTGGAAAAACGAGGACTAGCAGACTACGAGCAGTACTTC. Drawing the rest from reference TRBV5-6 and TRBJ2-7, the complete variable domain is DAGVTQSPTHLIKTRGQQVTLRCSPKSGHDTVSWYQQALGQGPQFIFQYYEEEERQRGNFPDRFSGHQFPNYSSELNVNALLLGDSALYLCASSLEKRGLADYEQYFGPGTRLTVT.

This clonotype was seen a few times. CDR3 sequence (DNA): TGCGCCAGCAGCTTGAAGACTGGACTCACCTCCCGGCCAGATACGCAGTATTTT. Protein sequence: CASSLKTGLTSRPDTQYF. The chain carries TRBV5-1 and TRBJ2-3; possibly TRBD2 for D (5 bases). The CDR3 sequence is 18 residues long. Looked up from germline, CDR1 is SGHRS and CDR2 is YFSETQ. V was clipped by 1 base and J by 4 bases, with 22 bases between them. The whole variable domain, remainder taken from reference TRBV5-1 and TRBJ2-3, is KAGVTQTPRYLIKTRGQQVTLSCSPISGHRSVSWYQQTPGQGLQFLFEYFSETQRNKGNFPGRFSGRQFSNSRSEMNVSTLELGDSALYLCASSLKTGLTSRPDTQYFGPGTRLTVL.

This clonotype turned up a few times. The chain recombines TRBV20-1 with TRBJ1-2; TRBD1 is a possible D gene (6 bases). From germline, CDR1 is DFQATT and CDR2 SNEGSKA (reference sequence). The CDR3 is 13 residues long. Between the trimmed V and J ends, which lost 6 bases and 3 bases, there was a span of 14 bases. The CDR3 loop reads CSARAGGHYGYTF. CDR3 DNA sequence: TGCAGTGCAAGGGCGGGGGGCCACTATGGCTACACCTTC.

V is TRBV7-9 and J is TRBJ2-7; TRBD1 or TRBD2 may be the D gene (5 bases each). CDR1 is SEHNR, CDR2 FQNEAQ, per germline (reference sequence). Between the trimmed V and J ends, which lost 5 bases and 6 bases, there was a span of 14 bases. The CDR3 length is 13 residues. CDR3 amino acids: CASSPPGPGEQYF. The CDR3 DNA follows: TGTGCCAGCAGCCCGCCGGGGCCGGGCGAGCAGTACTTC.

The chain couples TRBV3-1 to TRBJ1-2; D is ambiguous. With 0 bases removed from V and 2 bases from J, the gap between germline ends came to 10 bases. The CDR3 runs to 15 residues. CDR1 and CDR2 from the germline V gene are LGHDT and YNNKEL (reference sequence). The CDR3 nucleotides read TGTGCCAGCAGCCAAGATCAGAACGGAAACTATGGCTACACCTTC. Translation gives CASSQDQNGNYGYTF.

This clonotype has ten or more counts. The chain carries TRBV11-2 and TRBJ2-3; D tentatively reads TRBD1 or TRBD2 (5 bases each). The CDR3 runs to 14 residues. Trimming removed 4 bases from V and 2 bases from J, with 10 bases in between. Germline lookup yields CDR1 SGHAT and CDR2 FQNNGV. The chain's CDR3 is CASSYRDHTDTQYF. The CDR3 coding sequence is TGTGCCAGCAGCTACCGGGACCACACAGATACGCAGTATTTT. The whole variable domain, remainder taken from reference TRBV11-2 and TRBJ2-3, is EAGVAQSPRYKIIEKRQSVAFWCNPISGHATLYWYQQILGQGPKLLIQFQNNGVVDDSQLPKDRFSAERLKGVDSTLKIQPAKLEDSAVYLCASSYRDHTDTQYFGPGTRLTVL.

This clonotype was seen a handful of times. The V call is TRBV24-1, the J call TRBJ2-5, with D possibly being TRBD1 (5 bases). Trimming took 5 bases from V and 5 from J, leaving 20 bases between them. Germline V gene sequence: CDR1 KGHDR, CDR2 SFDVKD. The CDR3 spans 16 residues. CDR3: CATSVSPGLGVETQYF. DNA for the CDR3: TGTGCCACCAGTGTCTCCCCGGGCCTAGGGGTCGAGACCCAGTACTTC.

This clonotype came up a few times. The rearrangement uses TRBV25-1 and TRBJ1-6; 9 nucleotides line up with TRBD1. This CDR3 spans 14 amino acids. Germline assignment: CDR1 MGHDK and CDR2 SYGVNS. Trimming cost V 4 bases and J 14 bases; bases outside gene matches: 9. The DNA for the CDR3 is TGTGCCAGCAGTGGGCTTCACAGGGGGCGAACCCTCCACTTT. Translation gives CASSGLHRGRTLHF.

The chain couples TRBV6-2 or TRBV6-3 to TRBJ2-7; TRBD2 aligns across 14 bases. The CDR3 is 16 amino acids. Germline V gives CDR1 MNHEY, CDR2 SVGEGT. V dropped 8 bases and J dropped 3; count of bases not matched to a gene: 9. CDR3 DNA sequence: TGTGCCAGCGGCGGGACTAGCGGGGGACCCTTCTACGAGCAGTACTTC. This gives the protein CASGGTSGGPFYEQYF.

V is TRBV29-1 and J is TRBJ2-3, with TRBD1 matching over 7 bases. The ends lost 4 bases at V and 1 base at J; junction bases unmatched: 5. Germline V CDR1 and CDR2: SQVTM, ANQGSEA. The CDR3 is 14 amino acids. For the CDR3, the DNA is TGCAGCGTTGGTGTCGGACAGGGCACAGATACGCAGTATTTT. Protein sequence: CSVGVGQGTDTQYF.

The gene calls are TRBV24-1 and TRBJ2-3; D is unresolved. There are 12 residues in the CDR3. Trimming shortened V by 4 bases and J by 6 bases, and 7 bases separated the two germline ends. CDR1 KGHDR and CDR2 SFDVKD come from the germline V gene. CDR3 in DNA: TGTGCCACCAGTGAAGGTTTGGATACGCAGTATTTT. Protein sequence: CATSEGLDTQYF.

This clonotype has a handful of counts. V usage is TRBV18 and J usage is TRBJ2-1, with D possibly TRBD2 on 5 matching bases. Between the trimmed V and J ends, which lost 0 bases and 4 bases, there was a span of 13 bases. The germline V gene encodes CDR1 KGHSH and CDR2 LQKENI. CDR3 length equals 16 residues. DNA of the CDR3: TGTGCCAGCTCACCACCCATGGCTAGCCAATACAATGAGCAGTTCTTC. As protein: CASSPPMASQYNEQFF.

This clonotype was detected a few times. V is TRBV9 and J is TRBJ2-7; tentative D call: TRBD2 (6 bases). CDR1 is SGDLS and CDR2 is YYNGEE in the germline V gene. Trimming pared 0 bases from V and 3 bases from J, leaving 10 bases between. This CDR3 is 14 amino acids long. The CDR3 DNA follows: TGTGCCAGCAGCGTAGGGGCGGGGTTCTACGAGCAGTACTTC. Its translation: CASSVGAGFYEQYF.

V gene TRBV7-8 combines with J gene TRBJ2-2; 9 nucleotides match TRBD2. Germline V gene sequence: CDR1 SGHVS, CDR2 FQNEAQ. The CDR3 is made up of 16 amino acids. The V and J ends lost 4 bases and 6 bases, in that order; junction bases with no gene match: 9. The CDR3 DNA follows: TGTGCCAGCAGCTCTTCAGCGGGAGGCCGTTCCGGGGAGCTGTTTTTT. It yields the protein CASSSSAGGRSGELFF.

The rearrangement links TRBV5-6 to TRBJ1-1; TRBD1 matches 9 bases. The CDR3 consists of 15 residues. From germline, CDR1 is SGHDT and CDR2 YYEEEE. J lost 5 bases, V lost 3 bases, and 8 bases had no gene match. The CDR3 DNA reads TGTGCCAGCAGCTACGTGACAGGGGGAGGGACTGAAGCTTTCTTT. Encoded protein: CASSYVTGGGTEAFF.

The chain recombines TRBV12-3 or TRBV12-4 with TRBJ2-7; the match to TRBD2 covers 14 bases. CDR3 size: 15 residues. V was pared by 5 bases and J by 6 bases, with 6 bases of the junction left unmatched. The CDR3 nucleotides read TGTGCCAGCAGTCCCAGCGGACTAGCGGGAGGCGAGCAGTACTTC. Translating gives CASSPSGLAGGEQYF.

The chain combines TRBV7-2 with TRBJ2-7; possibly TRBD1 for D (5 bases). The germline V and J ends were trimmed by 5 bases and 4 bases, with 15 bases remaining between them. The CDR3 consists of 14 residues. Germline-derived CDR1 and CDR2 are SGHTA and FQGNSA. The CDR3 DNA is TGTGCCAGCAGCCCGGAGTTCAGGGTTTACGAGCAGTACTTC. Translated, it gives CASSPEFRVYEQYF.

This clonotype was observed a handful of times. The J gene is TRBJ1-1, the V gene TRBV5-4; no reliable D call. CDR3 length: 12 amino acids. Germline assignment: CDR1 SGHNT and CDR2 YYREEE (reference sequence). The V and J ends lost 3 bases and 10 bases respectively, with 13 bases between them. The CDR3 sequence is CASSSEGAGAFF. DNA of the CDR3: TGTGCCAGCAGCTCGGAAGGCGCGGGAGCTTTCTTT.

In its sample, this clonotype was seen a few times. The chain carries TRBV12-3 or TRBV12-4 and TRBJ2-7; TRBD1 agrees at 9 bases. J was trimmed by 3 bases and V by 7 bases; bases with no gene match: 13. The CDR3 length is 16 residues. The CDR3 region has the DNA TGTGCCAGCACCCCCCCGGGGGACAGGGAACTCTACGAGCAGTACTTC. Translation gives CASTPPGDRELYEQYF.

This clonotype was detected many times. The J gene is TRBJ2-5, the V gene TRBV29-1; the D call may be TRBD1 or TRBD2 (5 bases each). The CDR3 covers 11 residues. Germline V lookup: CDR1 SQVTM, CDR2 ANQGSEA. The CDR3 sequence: CSARGEETQYF. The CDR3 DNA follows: TGCAGTGCTAGGGGAGAAGAGACCCAGTACTTC.

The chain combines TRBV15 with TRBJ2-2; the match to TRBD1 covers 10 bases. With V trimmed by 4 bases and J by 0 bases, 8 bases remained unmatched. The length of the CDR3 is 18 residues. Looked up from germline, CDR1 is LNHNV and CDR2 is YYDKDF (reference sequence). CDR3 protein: CATSKRTGTGANTGELFF. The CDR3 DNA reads TGTGCCACCAGCAAAAGGACGGGGACAGGGGCGAACACCGGGGAGCTGTTTTTT.

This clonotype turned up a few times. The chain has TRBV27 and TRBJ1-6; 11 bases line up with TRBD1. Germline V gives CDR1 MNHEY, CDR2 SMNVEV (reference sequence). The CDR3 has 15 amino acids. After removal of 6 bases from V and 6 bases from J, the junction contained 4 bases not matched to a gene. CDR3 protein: CASRRTGGFNSPLHF. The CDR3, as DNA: TGTGCCAGCAGGAGGACAGGGGGCTTTAATTCACCCCTCCACTTT.

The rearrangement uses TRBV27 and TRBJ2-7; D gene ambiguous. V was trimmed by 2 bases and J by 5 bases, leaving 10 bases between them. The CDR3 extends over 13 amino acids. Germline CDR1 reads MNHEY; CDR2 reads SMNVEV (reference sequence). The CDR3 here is CASSLAPHNEQYF. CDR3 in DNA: TGTGCCAGCAGTTTAGCCCCCCACAACGAGCAGTACTTC.